The 25 T cell receptor beta chains presented below share a single source sample, sequenced in a study of OX40 agonist ivuxolimab in advanced cancers. Profiled with immunoSEQ multiplex PCR; TCRdb holds only in-frame clones, not every one. The profile shows some 18,000 clones, less than 95% of them singletons. This specimen was CD4+ or CD8+ T cells sorted from blood, taken in a trial of the OX40 agonist ivuxolimab. The receptor set was obtained from an adult with an advanced solid tumor such as melanoma, head and neck, liver or kidney cancer.

This clone appeared a few times. J is TRBJ2-5 and V is TRBV7-3, with a weak D call TRBD2 (5 bases). Per germline, CDR1 SGHTA and CDR2 FQGTGA. V shed 2 bases and J shed 3 bases, with 7 bases lying between them. This CDR3 comprises 13 residues. Written as DNA, the CDR3 is TGTGCCAGCAGCTTATTCGGGGAAGAGACCCAGTACTTC. Translation gives CASSLFGEETQYF.

The chain employs TRBV19 and TRBJ2-7, with D possibly being TRBD2 (5 bases). The ends were cut back, 7 bases at V and 1 base at J, with 17 bases in the middle. Germline-derived CDR1 and CDR2 are LNHDA and SQIVND (reference sequence). CDR3 length: 15 residues. CDR3 amino acids: CASTPTTGISYEQYF. The CDR3 nucleotides read TGTGCCAGTACGCCCACGACCGGGATTTCCTACGAGCAGTACTTC.

This rearrangement joins TRBV28 to TRBJ2-2, with TRBD2 identical over 7 bases. Germline V gene lookup returns CDR1 MDHEN and CDR2 SYDVKM. This CDR3 comprises 15 residues. The V segment lost 10 bases and the J segment 0 bases; nucleotides outside the gene matches: 8. CDR3 sequence reads: CATTPSGTNTGELFF. CDR3 nucleotides: TGTGCCACTACCCCTAGCGGAACGAACACCGGGGAGCTGTTTTTT.

The rearrangement uses TRBV6-5 and TRBJ1-3; the D is unclear. In germline, CDR1 is MNHEY, CDR2 SVGAGI. V lost 0 bases and J lost 4, with 10 bases in between. The CDR3 extends over 15 amino acids. Written as DNA, the CDR3 is TGTGCCAGCAGTTACTCAGGAGGGTTGGGAAACACCATATATTTT. Translated, it gives CASSYSGGLGNTIYF.

This chain connects TRBV10-2 to TRBJ2-3; D is perhaps TRBD2 (7 bases). V shed 10 bases and J shed 2 bases, with 19 bases lying between them. This CDR3 has 15 amino acids. The germline gives CDR1 WSHSY, CDR2 SAAADI. The CDR3 loop is CATGGLEDATDTQYF. The DNA for the CDR3 is TGCGCCACCGGGGGGCTAGAGGACGCCACAGATACGCAGTATTTT.

The rearrangement uses TRBV27 and TRBJ2-3; TRBD2 agrees at 7 bases. There are 14 residues in the CDR3. The V segment lost 6 bases and the J segment 3 bases; nucleotides outside the gene matches: 6. The germline gives CDR1 MNHEY, CDR2 SMNVEV (reference sequence). CDR3 coding DNA: TGTGCCAGCAGCCGTACGGGGGGAACAGATACGCAGTATTTT. This translates into CASSRTGGTDTQYF.

The CDR3 sequence is CASRSWEGSPYNEQFF. The CDR3 DNA follows: TGTGCCAGCAGATCCTGGGAGGGAAGCCCCTACAATGAGCAGTTCTTC. The chain links TRBV7-9 to TRBJ2-1; 7 bases map to TRBD2. V gave up 6 bases and J gave up 2 bases; unmatched junction bases: 10. This CDR3 has 16 residues. Looked up from germline, CDR1 is SEHNR and CDR2 is FQNEAQ (reference sequence).

V and J are TRBV2 and TRBJ2-7, with a possible D match to TRBD1 (5 bases). Trimming stripped 3 bases from V and 3 bases from J, with 9 bases between. The length of the CDR3 is 13 residues. Germline V gene sequence: CDR1 SNHLY, CDR2 FYNNEI. The CDR3 is CASSDWTNYEQYF. CDR3 nucleotide sequence: TGTGCCAGCAGTGACTGGACAAACTACGAGCAGTACTTC.

This sequence joins TRBV10-1 and TRBJ2-5, with a possible D match to TRBD2 (5 bases). The CDR3 extends over 15 amino acids. Trimming left V 4 bases short and J 4 bases short, with 16 bases between. Germline values: CDR1 WNHNN, CDR2 SYGVQD (reference sequence). CDR3 in amino acids: CASSAPGVRGETQYF. As DNA, the CDR3 is TGCGCCAGCAGTGCCCCCGGAGTCCGGGGAGAGACCCAGTACTTC.

V is TRBV5-6 and J is TRBJ2-7; D is unresolved. CDR3 size: 14 residues. The germline V gene has CDR1 SGHDT and CDR2 YYEEEE. Trimming took 4 bases from V and 0 from J, leaving 11 bases between them. CDR3 loop: CASSGSLYSYEQYF. CDR3 nucleotides: TGTGCCAGCAGCGGCAGCCTTTACTCCTACGAGCAGTACTTC.

This clone was recorded only once. V and J are TRBV9 and TRBJ2-2; TRBD2 agrees at 9 bases. The ends lost 3 bases at V and 4 bases at J; junction bases unmatched: 4. Germline V gives CDR1 SGDLS, CDR2 YYNGEE. The CDR3 has 15 amino acids. CDR3 sequence reads: CASSDSGSLTGELFF. CDR3 bases: TGTGCCAGCAGCGATAGCGGGAGCCTCACCGGGGAGCTGTTTTTT.

V gene TRBV19 combines with J gene TRBJ2-5; 7 nucleotides line up with TRBD2. Germline CDR1 and CDR2: LNHDA and SQIVND (reference sequence). This CDR3 contains 15 residues. J lost 2 bases, V lost 2 bases, and 5 bases had no gene match. The CDR3 DNA is TGTGCCAGTAGTATATGGGGGGGAGGACAAGAGACCCAGTACTTC. It specifies CASSIWGGGQETQYF.

The chain combines TRBV28 with TRBJ2-5, with a weak D call TRBD1 (6 bases). V lost 4 bases, J lost 1 base, and 22 bases lay in between. This CDR3 spans 18 amino acids. Looked up from germline, CDR1 is MDHEN and CDR2 is SYDVKM. CDR3 region: CASSSPRALTGTQETQYF. Written as DNA, the CDR3 is TGTGCCAGCAGTTCACCGAGGGCTTTGACAGGTACCCAAGAGACCCAGTACTTC.

This chain uses TRBV7-8 with TRBJ2-7; 10 bases are a match to TRBD1. This CDR3 spans 15 amino acids. J gave up 5 bases and V 4 bases, and 8 bases lay outside the gene matches. From germline, CDR1 is SGHVS and CDR2 FQNEAQ. The CDR3 DNA follows: TGTGCCAGCAGCTCCGAACCGGGACAGGGGAACGAGCAGTACTTC. It is translated as CASSSEPGQGNEQYF. Full variable domain (outside the CDR3, taken from reference TRBV7-8 and TRBJ2-7): GAGVSQSPRYKVAKRGQDVALRCDPISGHVSLFWYQQALGQGPEFLTYFQNEAQLDKSGLPSDRFFAERPEGSVSTLKIQRTQQEDSAVYLCASSSEPGQGNEQYFGPGTRLTVT.

The CDR3: CASSPGTSGPYEQYF. Here the CDR3 DNA reads TGTGCCAGCTCACCAGGGACTAGCGGCCCCTACGAGCAGTACTTC. This chain joins TRBV18 and TRBJ2-7, with 11 bases fitting TRBD2. Germline assignment: CDR1 KGHSH and CDR2 LQKENI. CDR3 size: 15 residues. Trimming cost V 2 bases and J 2 bases; bases outside gene matches: 2.

Only a few counts were recorded for this clone. V gene TRBV11-2 combines with J gene TRBJ2-1; D not certain. The CDR3 consists of 12 residues. Trimming took 9 bases from V and 4 from J, leaving 10 bases between them. The germline V gene encodes CDR1 SGHAT and CDR2 FQNNGV. CDR3 protein: CASSKWYNEQFF. CDR3 nucleotides: TGTGCCAGTAGTAAATGGTACAATGAGCAGTTCTTC.

The CDR3, as DNA: TGTGCCACCAGCAGAGTCCAGGGGACGAACACCGGGGAGCTGTTTTTT. Encoded protein: CATSRVQGTNTGELFF. The chain uses TRBV15 and TRBJ2-2; D perhaps matches TRBD1 (6 bases). This CDR3 comprises 16 residues. Trimming took 1 base from V and 0 from J, leaving 9 bases between them. The germline CDR1 and CDR2 sequences are LNHNV and YYDKDF (reference sequence).

J is TRBJ2-1 and V is TRBV9; D gene ambiguous. The germline CDR1 and CDR2 sequences are SGDLS and YYNGEE. V lost 1 base and J 0 bases, leaving 8 bases between the germline ends. The CDR3 length is 15 residues. CDR3 amino acids: CASSVSTSSYNEQFF. CDR3 DNA: TGTGCCAGCAGCGTAAGCACGAGCTCCTACAATGAGCAGTTCTTC.

The chain recombines TRBV28 with TRBJ2-7, with 12 bases identical to TRBD2. Germline V gene data show CDR1 as MDHEN and CDR2 as SYDVKM. The CDR3 extends over 14 amino acids. The J segment lost 3 bases and the V segment lost 6 bases, leaving 3 bases of the junction unmatched. For the CDR3, the DNA is TGTGCCAGCAGCCTGACTAGCGGGGGCTACGAGCAGTACTTC. It translates to CASSLTSGGYEQYF.

The DNA for the CDR3 is TGTGCCAGCAGCTTAGGAGGGACTAACTATGGCTACACCTTC. Encoded protein: CASSLGGTNYGYTF. This chain links TRBV5-4 with TRBJ1-2; D remains unclear. There are 14 residues in the CDR3. V shed 2 bases and J shed 0 bases, with 8 bases lying between them. Germline V gives CDR1 SGHNT, CDR2 YYREEE (reference sequence).

The CDR3 loop reads CASSSPTGSRYEQYF. CDR3 bases: TGTGCCAGCAGCTCACCGACAGGGTCCCGATACGAGCAGTACTTC. V is TRBV7-8 and J is TRBJ2-7; 7 positions match TRBD1. V trimming: 4 bases; J trimming: 4 bases; junction bases outside the gene matches: 10. Germline V gives CDR1 SGHVS, CDR2 FQNEAQ. CDR3 length: 15 amino acids. The full variable domain, with the rest looked up from reference TRBV7-8 and TRBJ2-7, is GAGVSQSPRYKVAKRGQDVALRCDPISGHVSLFWYQQALGQGPEFLTYFQNEAQLDKSGLPSDRFFAERPEGSVSTLKIQRTQQEDSAVYLCASSSPTGSRYEQYFGPGTRLTVT.

This chain joins TRBV4-2 and TRBJ2-7, with D tentatively TRBD1 (6 bases). The germline V gene has CDR1 LGHNA and CDR2 YNFKEQ. V lost 4 bases, J lost 1 base, and 8 bases lay in between. This CDR3 spans 13 amino acids. CDR3 DNA: TGTGCCAGCAGCCCACAGGGATCCTACGAGCAGTACTTC. Amino acids: CASSPQGSYEQYF.

This clone was seen once. V usage is TRBV6-1 and J usage is TRBJ1-3; D might be TRBD1 (6 bases). Between the trimmed V and J ends, which lost 6 bases and 3 bases, there was a span of 15 bases. Germline loops: CDR1 MNHNS, CDR2 SASEGT. The CDR3 covers 15 residues. The CDR3 bases are TGTGCCAGCAGGCCACTACAGGGTCTTGGAAACACCATATATTTT. Protein: CASRPLQGLGNTIYF.

The V call is TRBV27, the J call TRBJ2-1, with TRBD2 matching over 7 bases. The germline V gene has CDR1 MNHEY and CDR2 SMNVEV (reference sequence). Trimming cost V 5 bases and J 9 bases; bases outside gene matches: 10. This CDR3 has 14 residues. The CDR3 loop reads CASSPPGLVGEQFF. The CDR3 DNA sequence: TGTGCCAGCAGTCCCCCCGGACTAGTTGGTGAGCAGTTCTTC.

This chain uses TRBV7-8 with TRBJ2-7, with 7 bases lining up with TRBD1. Trimming cost V 0 bases and J 4 bases; bases outside gene matches: 3. Per the germline V gene, CDR1 is SGHVS and CDR2 is FQNEAQ. CDR3 length equals 14 residues. The CDR3 DNA is TGTGCCAGCAGCTTAGCGGGGGACAGATACGAGCAGTACTTC. Its protein is CASSLAGDRYEQYF.